A single sample is the source of the 17 T cell receptor beta chains below, sequenced in a study of technical replicates of blood from several donors (TCRdb year 2017). Libraries were constructed by the immunoSEQ multiplex PCR assay. TCRdb provides this immuneACCESS table in a form limited to in-frame rearrangements. Some clones are lacking; in checked studies, under half of them reflect an unresolved V gene, and why the rest are absent is not known. The sample includes over 50,000 clones, with around 88% observed a single time. The ten largest clonotypes hold roughly 5% of the sample. Material for sequencing was PBMCs. The receptors shown here come from a human donor in good health. Some clones in this sample may be carry-over from other donors' samples.

This clone turned up a few times. The chain recombines TRBV6-5 with TRBJ1-6, with 9 bases aligning to TRBD1. J gave up 7 bases and V 6 bases, and 7 bases lay outside the gene matches. This CDR3 is 15 amino acids long. The germline V gene has CDR1 MNHEY and CDR2 SVGAGI. CDR3 loop: CASRRPTGGNSPLHF. The CDR3 DNA is TGTGCCAGCAGACGACCGACAGGGGGAAATTCACCCCTCCACTTT.

This clone is a singleton in its sample. The V call is TRBV13, the J call TRBJ2-7, with 7 bases identical to TRBD1. CDR3 length: 14 amino acids. The germline gives CDR1 PRHDT, CDR2 FYEKMQ (reference sequence). The trim removed 0 bases at V and 4 bases at J, leaving 3 bases unmatched. As DNA, the CDR3 is TGTGCCAGCAGCTTAGGGACAGGGCCGTACGAGCAGTACTTC. It is translated as CASSLGTGPYEQYF.

V and J are TRBV7-3 and TRBJ1-1; D remains unclear. The CDR3 contains 13 residues. Germline CDR1 reads SGHTA; CDR2 reads FQGTGA. V lost 3 bases and J 4 bases, leaving 9 bases between the germline ends. CDR3 bases: TGTGCCAGCAGCTTTGTCGGTAGCACTGAAGCTTTCTTT. Protein product: CASSFVGSTEAFF.

The V gene is TRBV7-2, the J gene TRBJ2-4; unclear D gene. CDR1 and CDR2 from the germline V gene are SGHTA and FQGNSA. The CDR3 length is 12 residues. The ends were cut back, 5 bases at V and 4 bases at J, with 6 bases in the middle. The CDR3 DNA is TGTGCCAGCAGCATATTAAAAAACATTCAGTACTTC. It encodes CASSILKNIQYF.

The chain employs TRBV6-6 and TRBJ2-1; D gene ambiguous. Trimming removed 2 bases at V and 6 bases at J, with 14 bases between. The germline V gene encodes CDR1 MNHNY and CDR2 SVGAGI (reference sequence). The CDR3 sequence is 15 residues long. CDR3 bases: TGTGCCAGCAGTTACCACCAAATCGGTGGCAATGAGCAGTTCTTC. Translation: CASSYHQIGGNEQFF.

The chain couples TRBV7-7 to TRBJ2-1; D is unresolved. Trimming removed 0 bases from V and 6 bases from J, with 12 bases in between. Germline CDR1 is SSHAT and CDR2 is FNYEAQ (reference sequence). This CDR3 comprises 15 residues. The CDR3 nucleotides read TGTGCCAGCAGCTTAGCTCCCGCGGCCATCAATGAGCAGTTCTTC. It codes for CASSLAPAAINEQFF.

The V gene is TRBV6-1, the J gene TRBJ1-6, with D uncertain. With 3 bases removed from V and 1 base from J, the gap between germline ends came to 4 bases. The CDR3 has 14 amino acids. Germline V gene lookup returns CDR1 MNHNS and CDR2 SASEGT. DNA of the CDR3: TGTGCCAGCAGTGACCAATCCTATAATTCACCCCTCCACTTT. This codes for CASSDQSYNSPLHF.

This chain uses TRBV5-6 with TRBJ2-7, with D perhaps TRBD2 (5 bases). Germline CDR1 and CDR2: SGHDT and YYEEEE. V was trimmed by 4 bases and J by 3 bases, leaving 20 bases between them. This CDR3 is built from 16 residues. CDR3 coding DNA: TGTGCCAGCAGCCCCAATTTGGCGGGCCCCGACTACGAGCAGTACTTC. Translation: CASSPNLAGPDYEQYF.

The rearrangement joins TRBV4-3 to TRBJ2-1, with 9 bases identical to TRBD1. The V gene end was trimmed by 3 bases and the J gene end by 5 bases; junction bases not matched to a gene: 8. Per the germline V gene, CDR1 is LGHNA and CDR2 is YSLEER. This CDR3 comprises 16 residues. CDR3 in DNA: TGCGCCAGCAGCCATCAACAGGGGGCGCAAAACAATGAGCAGTTCTTC. Translated, it gives CASSHQQGAQNNEQFF.

This chain joins TRBV13 and TRBJ1-3, with D maybe TRBD1 (5 bases). Trimming pared 5 bases from V and 0 bases from J, leaving 14 bases between. The CDR3 runs to 16 residues. Germline V CDR1 and CDR2: PRHDT, FYEKMQ (reference sequence). This CDR3 is CASSLRTPSSGNTIYF. In nucleotides, the CDR3 is TGTGCCAGCAGCCTCCGGACACCAAGCTCTGGAAACACCATATATTTT.

V gene TRBV5-1 combines with J gene TRBJ1-2; a weak D match, TRBD1 (5 bases). The CDR3 extends over 14 amino acids. Trimming removed 2 bases at V and 2 bases at J, with 10 bases between. CDR1 is SGHRS, CDR2 YFSETQ, per germline. The CDR3 sequence: CASSFLQGNYGYTF. CDR3 nucleotide sequence: TGCGCCAGCAGCTTCCTTCAGGGAAACTATGGCTACACCTTC.

The sample holds a few counts of this clone. V is TRBV30 and J is TRBJ1-2; tentatively, D is TRBD1 (5 bases). The CDR3 extends over 13 amino acids. V lost 3 bases to trimming and J lost 4 bases, with 12 bases between them. Germline CDR1 reads GTSNPN; CDR2 reads SVGIG (reference sequence). The CDR3 region has the DNA TGTGCCTGGAGCGGACACGGATTCTATGGCTACACCTTC. Protein sequence: CAWSGHGFYGYTF.

In its sample, this clone was seen a few times. The V gene is TRBV4-3, the J gene TRBJ2-7, with D perhaps matching TRBD1 (6 bases). Between the trimmed V and J ends, which lost 3 bases and 6 bases, there was a span of 15 bases. CDR1 and CDR2 (germline): LGHNA, YSLEER. CDR3 length: 14 amino acids. CDR3 in amino acids: CASSQLRTGSEQYF. The CDR3 DNA follows: TGCGCCAGCAGCCAGTTGAGAACAGGGAGCGAGCAGTACTTC.

On this clone: Distinct nucleotide sequences in the sample also encode this CDR3. This chain joins TRBV20-1 and TRBJ2-7, with 7 bases identical to TRBD1. CDR1 and CDR2 from the germline V gene are DFQATT and SNEGSKA (reference sequence). The CDR3 totals 11 residues. V shed 6 bases, J shed 4 bases, and the junction held 3 bases outside the gene matches. The CDR3 nucleotides are TGCAGTGCCCTCAGGGGGTACGAGCAGTACTTC. Translated: CSALRGYEQYF.

V and J are TRBV10-3 and TRBJ2-5, with 7 nucleotides matching TRBD2. Germline CDR1 ENHRY, CDR2 SYGVKD. Trimming cost V 6 bases and J 1 base; bases outside gene matches: 8. The CDR3 has 15 residues. CDR3: CAIRPSGGIQETQYF. For the CDR3, the DNA is TGTGCCATCAGGCCTAGCGGCGGTATCCAAGAGACCCAGTACTTC.

The rearrangement uses TRBV6-5 and TRBJ2-3; 7 bases line up with TRBD1. The CDR3 has 14 amino acids. The germline CDR1 and CDR2 sequences are MNHEY and SVGAGI. V shed 2 bases, J shed 8 bases, and the junction held 7 bases outside the gene matches. The CDR3 here is CASSYPARGPTQYF. DNA of the CDR3: TGTGCCAGCAGTTACCCGGCAAGGGGGCCTACGCAGTATTTT.

The chain couples TRBV7-2 to TRBJ1-5; 7 bases agree with TRBD1. The junction had 9 bases not matched to a gene; V was cut back by 5 bases and J by 8 bases. The CDR3 consists of 14 residues. Germline V gene sequence: CDR1 SGHTA, CDR2 FQGNSA. CDR3 in amino acids: CASSVGTVREPQHF. DNA of the CDR3: TGTGCCAGCAGCGTAGGGACAGTAAGGGAGCCCCAGCATTTT.